This entry lists 8 T cell receptor beta chains sequenced from one sample in a study of cytomegalovirus exposure and HLA in healthy donors. Sequenced by immunoSEQ multiplex PCR; TCRdb stores in-frame clones only, minus some. This sample has about 73,000 clones; 85% to 90% occur once, and the top ten carry about 4.1%. The sample comprised PBMCs. These receptor sequences come from a woman younger than 35 in good health and CMV-seropositive.

The chain has TRBV5-4 and TRBJ2-1; 10 bases are shared with TRBD2. Germline CDR1 reads SGHNT; CDR2 reads YYREEE (reference sequence). The CDR3 has 16 amino acids. V lost 0 bases, J lost 5 bases, and 5 bases stayed unmatched. The CDR3 coding sequence is TGTGCCAGCAGCTTGGAAATCAGCGGGAGGGACAATGAGCAGTTCTTC. Its protein is CASSLEISGRDNEQFF.

V usage is TRBV6-1 and J usage is TRBJ2-5, with D maybe TRBD2 (5 bases). Germline V gives CDR1 MNHNS, CDR2 SASEGT. The CDR3 contains 14 residues. V lost 4 bases and J lost 2, with 11 bases in between. CDR3 bases: TGTGCCAGCAGTGCTACTAGTATTCAAGAGACCCAGTACTTC. Amino acid sequence: CASSATSIQETQYF.

The sample holds a few counts of this clone. The gene calls are TRBV7-3 and TRBJ1-1; weak D call: TRBD1 (6 bases). Germline loops: CDR1 SGHTA, CDR2 FQGTGA. The CDR3 runs to 12 residues. The ends were cut back, 5 bases at V and 6 bases at J, with 10 bases in the middle. CDR3 protein: CASSQQGPEAFF. For the CDR3, the DNA is TGTGCCAGCAGCCAACAGGGCCCTGAAGCTTTCTTT.

V usage is TRBV1 and J usage is TRBJ2-2; the D call in the table, TRBD2, was not verified against the DNA. TRBV1 is a documented pseudogene. CDR3 length: 17 residues. The CDR3 region has the DNA TGCACCAGCAGCCAAGGACTAGCGGGAGGGAGGACCGGGGAGCTGTTTTTT. It specifies CTSSQGLAGGRTGELFF.

This clone is classed as medium-sized. The chain joins TRBV30 to TRBJ2-2; 10 positions agree with TRBD2. This CDR3 region has 15 residues. Germline V gene data show CDR1 as GTSNPN and CDR2 as SVGIG (reference sequence). V lost 0 bases and J lost 3; bases outside the gene matches: 1. CDR3 sequence (DNA): TGTGCCTGGAGTGTAGCGGGGGGGCACACCGGGGAGCTGTTTTTT. Protein product: CAWSVAGGHTGELFF.

The rearrangement uses TRBV28 and TRBJ2-3; a possible D gene is TRBD1 (5 bases). The CDR3 covers 14 residues. CDR1 is MDHEN and CDR2 is SYDVKM in the germline V gene. V was cut by 6 bases and J by 1 base, with 11 bases left in between. CDR3 region: CASSRSTGTDTQYF. The DNA of the CDR3 is TGTGCCAGCAGCCGATCGACAGGCACAGATACGCAGTATTTT.

J is TRBJ2-5 and V is TRBV5-6; the match to TRBD1 covers 8 bases. The junction had 4 bases not matched to a gene; V was cut back by 1 base and J by 2 bases. CDR1 SGHDT and CDR2 YYEEEE come from the germline V gene. There are 15 residues in the CDR3. The CDR3 region is CASSLMTGAQETQYF. CDR3 nucleotide sequence: TGTGCCAGCAGCTTGATGACAGGGGCACAAGAGACCCAGTACTTC. Combining the CDR3 with reference TRBV5-6 and TRBJ2-5 gives the whole variable domain DAGVTQSPTHLIKTRGQQVTLRCSPKSGHDTVSWYQQALGQGPQFIFQYYEEEERQRGNFPDRFSGHQFPNYSSELNVNALLLGDSALYLCASSLMTGAQETQYFGPGTRLLVL.

As to this clone: This sample also contains other DNA sequences that code for the same CDR3. The chain couples TRBV25-1 to TRBJ2-5; no definite D call. CDR1 and CDR2 from the germline V gene are MGHDK and SYGVNS. The CDR3 has 13 amino acids. Trimming cost V 2 bases and J 1 base, with 5 bases left between them. The CDR3 here is CASSEPGQETQYF. DNA for the CDR3: TGTGCCAGCAGTGAACCGGGCCAAGAGACCCAGTACTTC.